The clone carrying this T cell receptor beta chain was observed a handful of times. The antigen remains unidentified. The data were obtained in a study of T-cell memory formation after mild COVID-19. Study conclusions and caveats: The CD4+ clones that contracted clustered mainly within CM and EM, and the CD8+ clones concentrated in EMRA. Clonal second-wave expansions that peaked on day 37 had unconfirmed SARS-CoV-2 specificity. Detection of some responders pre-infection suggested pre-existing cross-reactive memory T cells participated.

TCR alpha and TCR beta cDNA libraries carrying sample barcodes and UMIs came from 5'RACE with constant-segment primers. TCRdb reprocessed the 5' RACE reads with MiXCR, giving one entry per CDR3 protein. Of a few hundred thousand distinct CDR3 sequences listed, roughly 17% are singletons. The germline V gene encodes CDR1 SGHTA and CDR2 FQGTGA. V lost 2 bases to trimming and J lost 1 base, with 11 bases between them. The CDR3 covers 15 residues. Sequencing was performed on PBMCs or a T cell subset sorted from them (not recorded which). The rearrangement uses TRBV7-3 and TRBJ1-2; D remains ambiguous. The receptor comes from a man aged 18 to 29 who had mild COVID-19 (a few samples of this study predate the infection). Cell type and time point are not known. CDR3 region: CASSLGSGVNYGYTF. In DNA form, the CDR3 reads TGTGCCAGCAGCTTAGGGTCCGGAGTTAACTATGGCTACACCTTC. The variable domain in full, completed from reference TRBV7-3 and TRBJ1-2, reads GAGVSQTPSNKVTEKGKYVELRCDPISGHTALYWYRQSLGQGPEFLIYFQGTGAADDSGLPNDRFFAVRPEGSVSTLKIQRTERGDSAVYLCASSLGSGVNYGYTFGSGTRLTVV.